The 30 T cell receptor beta chains reported below all come from one sample, sequenced in a study of neurological immune-mediated disorders (dated by TCRdb to 2018 to 2020). Library method: 5' RACE. Sequenced using an Illumina HiSeq 2500. TCRdb cleaned the public reads at Q25 with fastp, built clones with MiXCR and kept in-frame beta chains. Rows are unified per CDR3 protein, each entry keeping the most common DNA and genes. This sample has tens of thousands of distinct CDR3 sequences in its table, and around 3% of those were observed once. The ten largest clones capture roughly 3.7% of the sample. The sequenced sample consisted of PBMCs. The origin of the receptors is a man aged 35 to 55 with multiple sclerosis.

This clonotype was recorded many times. V usage is TRBV11-3 and J usage is TRBJ2-5; 8 bases are shared with TRBD1. This CDR3 spans 15 amino acids. Germline V gives CDR1 SGHNT, CDR2 YENEEA. Unmatched junction bases numbered 11, after V lost 6 bases and J lost 5 bases. CDR3 region: CASSYGTGPWETQYF. For the CDR3, the DNA is TGTGCCAGCAGTTATGGGACAGGTCCCTGGGAGACCCAGTACTTC.

Regarding this clonotype: A single base separates this from a much larger clone, so it may be a read error. The rearrangement joins TRBV14 to TRBJ2-2; D not certain. Germline CDR1 and CDR2: SGHDN and FVKESK. V gave up 2 bases and J gave up 6 bases, with 7 bases separating them. This CDR3 region has 13 residues. This CDR3 is CASSQTDSGELFF. In nucleotides, the CDR3 is TGTGCCAGCAGCCAAACAGACTCCGGGGAGCTGTTTTTT.

This clonotype was detected many times. This chain uses TRBV5-1 with TRBJ1-3; D not certain. The CDR3 loop spans 16 amino acids. V shed 0 bases and J shed 0 bases, with 10 bases lying between them. Looked up from germline, CDR1 is SGHRS and CDR2 is YFSETQ. CDR3 bases: TGCGCCAGCAGCTTGGGAAGGGTCTTCTCTGGAAACACCATATATTTT. This codes for CASSLGRVFSGNTIYF. Variable domain in full (rest from reference TRBV5-1 and TRBJ1-3): KAGVTQTPRYLIKTRGQQVTLSCSPISGHRSVSWYQQTPGQGLQFLFEYFSETQRNKGNFPGRFSGRQFSNSRSEMNVSTLELGDSALYLCASSLGRVFSGNTIYFGEGSWLTVV.

In its sample, this clonotype was seen many times. V and J are TRBV12-3 or TRBV12-4 and TRBJ2-7; 11 bases map to TRBD2. The CDR3 is 15 amino acids. The junction had 8 bases not matched to a gene; V was cut back by 6 bases and J by 4 bases. CDR3: CASSRPGLADYEQYF. CDR3 coding DNA: TGTGCCAGCAGCCGCCCGGGACTAGCGGATTACGAGCAGTACTTC.

This clonotype was found a few times. The chain joins TRBV19 to TRBJ1-1; a weak D match, TRBD1 (6 bases). This CDR3 has 13 amino acids. The V end was cut by 5 bases, the J end by 3 bases, with 10 bases between. The germline V gene encodes CDR1 LNHDA and CDR2 SQIVND (reference sequence). CDR3 sequence (DNA): TGTGCCAGTAGTTCTAGGGGGGACACTGAAGCTTTCTTT. Residues: CASSSRGDTEAFF.

This clonotype was counted ten times or more. The chain employs TRBV20-1 and TRBJ2-5, with D maybe TRBD1 (5 bases). This CDR3 is 15 amino acids long. V gave up 2 bases and J gave up 4 bases, with 17 bases separating them. Germline V gene data show CDR1 as DFQATT and CDR2 as SNEGSKA (reference sequence). In DNA, the CDR3 is TGCAGTGCTAGAAGCTCAGGGCTTGCCCGAGAGACCCAGTACTTC. This gives the protein CSARSSGLARETQYF.

V gene TRBV29-1 combines with J gene TRBJ2-5, with 8 bases identical to TRBD1. CDR1 SQVTM and CDR2 ANQGSEA come from the germline V gene. The CDR3 covers 13 residues. J was trimmed by 4 bases and V by 6 bases; bases with no gene match: 7. The CDR3 loop reads CSVGQGGRETQYF. The CDR3 region has the DNA TGCAGCGTCGGACAGGGTGGGAGAGAGACCCAGTACTTC. The full variable domain, rest sourced from reference TRBV29-1 and TRBJ2-5, is SAVISQKPSRDICQRGTSLTIQCQVDSQVTMMFWYRQQPGQSLTLIATANQGSEATYESGFVIDKFPISRPNLTFSTLTVSNMSPEDSSIYLCSVGQGGRETQYFGPGTRLLVL.

This clonotype came up many times. The chain uses TRBV5-1 and TRBJ2-2; no definite D call. From germline, CDR1 is SGHRS and CDR2 YFSETQ. V was pared by 0 bases and J by 8 bases, with 11 bases between. CDR3 size: 14 residues. The DNA for the CDR3 is TGCGCCAGCAGCTTGGCCAAGGGCCTGGGGGAGCTGTTTTTT. This sequence encodes CASSLAKGLGELFF.

In this sample, this clonotype turned up many times. V gene TRBV12-3 or TRBV12-4 combines with J gene TRBJ2-5, with 12 bases fitting TRBD2. Losses at the gene ends were 4 bases for V and 4 bases for J; bases not matched to a gene: 7. This CDR3 is 16 amino acids long. The CDR3 nucleotides read TGTGCCAGCAGTTCGACTAGCGGGGGCCACGGAGAGACCCAGTACTTC. This sequence encodes CASSSTSGGHGETQYF.

This clonotype was recorded at least ten times. This chain connects TRBV6-5 to TRBJ1-4; D perhaps matches TRBD1 (5 bases). Trimming took off 1 base at V and 11 bases at J, with 8 bases between the two ends. The CDR3 sequence is 12 residues long. Germline lookup yields CDR1 MNHEY and CDR2 SVGAGI. The CDR3: CASSYLTGKLFF. The CDR3 nucleotides read TGTGCCAGCAGTTACTTAACAGGCAAACTGTTTTTT.

Many counts were recorded for this clonotype. CDR3 sequence reads: CASSLEVGGIWGIPHEQFF. The CDR3 nucleotides are TGCGCCAGCAGCTTGGAAGTGGGGGGGATCTGGGGGATCCCCCATGAGCAGTTCTTC. The chain links TRBV5-1 to TRBJ2-1; 7 bases are shared with TRBD2. The CDR3 is 19 residues long. Trimming took 0 bases from V and 8 from J; bases not matched to a gene: 20. Germline CDR1 is SGHRS and CDR2 is YFSETQ.

This clonotype was seen ten or more times. The rearrangement links TRBV4-1 to TRBJ2-1, with 8 bases lining up with TRBD1. Looked up from germline, CDR1 is MGHRA and CDR2 is YSYEKL. The CDR3 is 16 residues long. Losses at the gene ends were 3 bases for V and 7 bases for J; bases not matched to a gene: 11. The CDR3 is CASSQGPRQGKNEQFF. The CDR3 region has the DNA TGCGCCAGCAGCCAGGGGCCTAGACAGGGGAAAAATGAGCAGTTCTTC.

This clonotype was observed at least ten times. The chain joins TRBV14 to TRBJ2-1; D gene uncertain. V was cut by 0 bases and J by 8 bases, with 11 bases left in between. CDR3 length: 14 amino acids. In germline, CDR1 is SGHDN, CDR2 FVKESK. CDR3 amino acids: CASSQDWVGDEQFF. CDR3 nucleotide sequence: TGTGCCAGCAGCCAAGACTGGGTTGGGGATGAGCAGTTCTTC.

This clonotype was counted ten times or more. This chain connects TRBV5-1 to TRBJ1-2, with 7 bases lining up with TRBD1. The germline CDR1 and CDR2 sequences are SGHRS and YFSETQ. V shed 1 base, J shed 4 bases, and the junction held 10 bases outside the gene matches. CDR3 length equals 16 residues. Written as DNA, the CDR3 is TGCGCCAGCAGCTTGAGGGGTACGACAGGGAGCTATGGCTACACCTTC. Translation gives CASSLRGTTGSYGYTF. The full variable domain, rest sourced from reference TRBV5-1 and TRBJ1-2, is KAGVTQTPRYLIKTRGQQVTLSCSPISGHRSVSWYQQTPGQGLQFLFEYFSETQRNKGNFPGRFSGRQFSNSRSEMNVSTLELGDSALYLCASSLRGTTGSYGYTFGSGTRLTVV.

V and J are TRBV5-1 and TRBJ1-1; D unresolved. Germline V gene data show CDR1 as SGHRS and CDR2 as YFSETQ. The CDR3 runs to 13 residues. V was cut by 5 bases and J by 0 bases, with 8 bases left in between. This CDR3 reads CASRAQLNTEAFF. CDR3 nucleotides: TGCGCCAGCAGGGCTCAACTGAACACTGAAGCTTTCTTT.

This clonotype was recorded a few times. This sequence may be a read error, since a much larger clone differs from it by one base. This sequence joins TRBV5-1 and TRBJ1-5, with 10 bases aligning to TRBD1. The length of the CDR3 is 15 residues. V gave up 4 bases and J gave up 6 bases; unmatched junction bases: 7. The germline V gene has CDR1 SGHRS and CDR2 YFSETQ. The CDR3 sequence: CASSQGQGDSQPQHF. CDR3 DNA sequence: TGCGCCAGCAGCCAAGGACAGGGGGACTCTCAGCCCCAGCATTTT.

The gene calls are TRBV20-1 and TRBJ2-5; TRBD1 aligns across 12 bases. Germline CDR1 is DFQATT and CDR2 is SNEGSKA (reference sequence). The junction had 5 bases not matched to a gene; V was cut back by 7 bases and J by 5 bases. This CDR3 contains 13 residues. The CDR3 protein is CSEWDRGLETQYF. The CDR3 DNA reads as TGCAGTGAGTGGGACAGGGGGCTGGAGACCCAGTACTTC.

This clonotype was found many times. The chain joins TRBV10-3 to TRBJ2-5; D is possibly TRBD1 or TRBD2 (6 bases each). The ends were cut back, 3 bases at V and 3 bases at J, with 14 bases in the middle. This CDR3 contains 15 residues. Germline V lookup: CDR1 ENHRY, CDR2 SYGVKD. CDR3 region: CAISDGTRTKETQYF. CDR3 bases: TGTGCCATCAGTGATGGGACAAGGACTAAAGAGACCCAGTACTTC.

This clonotype was seen ten or more times. The chain joins TRBV6-2 or TRBV6-3 to TRBJ2-3; maybe TRBD2 (5 bases). V shed 7 bases and J shed 0 bases, with 11 bases lying between them. Per the germline V gene, CDR1 is MNHEY and CDR2 is SVGEGT. The CDR3 is 14 residues long. The CDR3 region is CASTGLGSTDTQYF. The CDR3 DNA is TGTGCCAGCACCGGACTCGGAAGCACAGATACGCAGTATTTT.

This clonotype was detected many times. V and J are TRBV30 and TRBJ2-4; D may be TRBD2 (5 bases). V gave up 3 bases and J gave up 2 bases, with 8 bases separating them. There are 13 residues in the CDR3. CDR1 is GTSNPN and CDR2 is SVGIG in the germline V gene (reference sequence). The CDR3 loop is CAWRSGTKNIQYF. In nucleotides, the CDR3 is TGTGCCTGGAGGTCCGGGACCAAAAACATTCAGTACTTC.

The table lists this clonotype with many counts. V gene TRBV12-3 or TRBV12-4 combines with J gene TRBJ1-1; the D gene is possibly TRBD1 (5 bases). The CDR3 sequence is 13 residues long. The V end was cut by 5 bases, the J end by 3 bases, with 10 bases between. CDR3 in amino acids: CASSVTAYTEAFF. For the CDR3, the DNA is TGTGCCAGCAGTGTGACAGCTTACACTGAAGCTTTCTTT.

The table lists this clonotype with many counts. The V call is TRBV5-1, the J call TRBJ2-1, with D possibly matching TRBD1 (6 bases). V lost 4 bases to trimming and J lost 3 bases, with 14 bases between them. Germline CDR1 SGHRS, CDR2 YFSETQ. This CDR3 has 15 amino acids. In nucleotides, the CDR3 is TGCGCCAGCAGCCCCTCGGTCAGGGGCTACAATGAGCAGTTCTTC. Translation: CASSPSVRGYNEQFF.

This clonotype was counted at least ten times. This sequence joins TRBV7-2 and TRBJ1-2, with D hard to call. In germline, CDR1 is SGHTA, CDR2 FQGNSA. The V and J ends lost 5 bases and 0 bases respectively, with 10 bases between them. The length of the CDR3 is 14 residues. The CDR3 spells CASSPGSANYGYTF. DNA for the CDR3: TGTGCCAGCAGCCCGGGCTCCGCTAACTATGGCTACACCTTC.

At least ten counts were recorded for this clonotype. V gene TRBV7-2 combines with J gene TRBJ1-3; D is perhaps TRBD1 (5 bases). CDR1 SGHTA and CDR2 FQGNSA come from the germline V gene. The CDR3 has 15 residues. Trimming cost V 4 bases and J 2 bases, with 12 bases left between them. The CDR3 is CASSSRGGAGNTIYF. CDR3 nucleotides: TGTGCCAGCAGCTCCCGGGGGGGGGCTGGAAACACCATATATTTT.

This clonotype was counted only a few times. It may be a read error: a sequence one base away is much more abundant. The chain joins TRBV6-5 to TRBJ2-7; 10 nucleotides align to TRBD1. This CDR3 has 14 residues. Germline CDR1 is MNHEY and CDR2 is SVGAGI. Unmatched junction bases numbered 7, after V lost 5 bases and J lost 6 bases. CDR3 residues: CASSHWDRGTEQYF. The DNA for the CDR3 is TGTGCCAGCAGTCACTGGGACAGGGGAACCGAGCAGTACTTC.

This clonotype was counted ten times or more. The rearrangement uses TRBV4-2 and TRBJ2-7; TRBD1 aligns across 8 bases. The CDR3 loop spans 15 amino acids. The germline CDR1 and CDR2 sequences are LGHNA and YNFKEQ. V was clipped by 4 bases and J by 2 bases; unmatched bases: 7. The CDR3 DNA follows: TGTGCCAGCAGCCTTCCCGGACAGGGCACCTACGAGCAGTACTTC. This sequence encodes CASSLPGQGTYEQYF.

The sample holds many counts of this clonotype. The gene calls are TRBV20-1 and TRBJ1-1; tentatively, D is TRBD1 (6 bases). The germline V gene has CDR1 DFQATT and CDR2 SNEGSKA (reference sequence). The CDR3 is 11 residues long. V lost 6 bases to trimming and J lost 4 bases, with 9 bases between them. CDR3 sequence reads: CSATGFTEAFF. As DNA, the CDR3 is TGCAGTGCCACAGGGTTCACTGAAGCTTTCTTT.

In its sample, this clonotype was seen many times. The chain employs TRBV5-1 and TRBJ1-3, with TRBD1 matching 9 bases. V dropped 0 bases and J dropped 5; count of bases not matched to a gene: 6. Germline values: CDR1 SGHRS, CDR2 YFSETQ. The CDR3 is 16 amino acids. The CDR3 here is CASSLGAGTGRNTIYF. The CDR3 DNA is TGCGCCAGCAGCTTGGGTGCCGGGACAGGGAGAAACACCATATATTTT. The variable domain in full, with the rest retrieved from reference TRBV5-1 and TRBJ1-3, is KAGVTQTPRYLIKTRGQQVTLSCSPISGHRSVSWYQQTPGQGLQFLFEYFSETQRNKGNFPGRFSGRQFSNSRSEMNVSTLELGDSALYLCASSLGAGTGRNTIYFGEGSWLTVV.

There are many counts of this clonotype. The CDR3 region is CSARGRGNTIYF. For the CDR3, the DNA is TGCAGTGCTAGGGGACGAGGAAACACCATATATTTT. This rearrangement joins TRBV20-1 to TRBJ1-3; D possibly corresponds to TRBD1 (5 bases). CDR1 is DFQATT, CDR2 SNEGSKA, per germline (reference sequence). This CDR3 has 12 amino acids. V shed 3 bases and J shed 4 bases, with 7 bases lying between them.

The table lists this clonotype with many counts. The chain is built from TRBV10-3 and TRBJ1-1, with a tentative D call TRBD1 (5 bases). The germline V and J ends were trimmed by 8 bases and 2 bases, with 15 bases remaining between them. The CDR3 contains 14 residues. Per the germline V gene, CDR1 is ENHRY and CDR2 is SYGVKD. DNA of the CDR3: TGTGCCATCCGGACATCGGGGGGTAACACTGAAGCTTTCTTT. It specifies CAIRTSGGNTEAFF.